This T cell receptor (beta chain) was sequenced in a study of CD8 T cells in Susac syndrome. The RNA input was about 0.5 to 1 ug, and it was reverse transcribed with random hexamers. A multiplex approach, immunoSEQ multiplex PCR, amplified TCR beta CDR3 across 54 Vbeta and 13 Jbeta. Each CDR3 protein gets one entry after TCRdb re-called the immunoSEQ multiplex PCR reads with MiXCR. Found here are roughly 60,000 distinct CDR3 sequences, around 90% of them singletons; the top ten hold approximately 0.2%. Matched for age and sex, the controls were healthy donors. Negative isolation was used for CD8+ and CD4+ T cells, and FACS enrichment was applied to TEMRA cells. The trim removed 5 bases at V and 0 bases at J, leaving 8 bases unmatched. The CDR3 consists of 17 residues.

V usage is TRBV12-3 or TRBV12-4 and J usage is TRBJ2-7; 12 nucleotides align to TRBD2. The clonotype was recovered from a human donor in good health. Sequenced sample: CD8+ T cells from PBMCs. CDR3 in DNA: TGTGCCAGCAGTCCAGCCGGACTAGCGGGGAACTCCTACGAGCAGTACTTC. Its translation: CASSPAGLAGNSYEQYF.